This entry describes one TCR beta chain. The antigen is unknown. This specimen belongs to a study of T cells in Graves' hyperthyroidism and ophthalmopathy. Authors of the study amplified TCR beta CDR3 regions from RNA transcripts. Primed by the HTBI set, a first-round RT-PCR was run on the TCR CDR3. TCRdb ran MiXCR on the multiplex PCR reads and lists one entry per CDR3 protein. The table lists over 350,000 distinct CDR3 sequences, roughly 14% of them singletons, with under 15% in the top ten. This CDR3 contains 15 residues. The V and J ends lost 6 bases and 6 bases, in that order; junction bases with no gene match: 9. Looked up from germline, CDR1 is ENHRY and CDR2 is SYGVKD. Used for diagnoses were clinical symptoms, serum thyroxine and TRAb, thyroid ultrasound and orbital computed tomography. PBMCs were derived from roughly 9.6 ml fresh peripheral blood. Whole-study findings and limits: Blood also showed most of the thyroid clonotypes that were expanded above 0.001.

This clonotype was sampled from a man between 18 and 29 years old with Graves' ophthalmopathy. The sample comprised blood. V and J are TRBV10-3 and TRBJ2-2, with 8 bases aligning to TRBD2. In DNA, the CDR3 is TGTGCCATCAGGGCACAACGGGAGGGCGCCGGGGAGCTGTTTTTT. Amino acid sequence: CAIRAQREGAGELFF.